This is a list of T cell receptor beta chains from one sample in a study of blood T cell repertoires in COVID-19. Clones were read by immunoSEQ multiplex PCR, and TCRdb kept only the in-frame ones, dropping some. This sample carries approximately 210,000 clones, roughly 81% of them seen once, and the ten largest clones take approximately 8.1%. The sequenced material came from peripheral blood. The origin of the receptors is a woman in her forties or fifties with active or convalescent COVID-19. Both conserved end residues are part of each CDR3. Fields, in order: clone size, D gene, J gene, V gene, CDR3 DNA, CDR3 protein. The D gene is left open where the match is weak. Size values are once, few and many counts, or a class for expanded clones, and some rows have none.

abundance: once; d_gene: NA; j_gene: TRBJ2-7; v_gene: TRBV6-6; CDR3nt: TGTGCCAGCAGAAGAAGAGATAGTGAGCAGTACTTC; CDR3aa: CASRRRDSEQYF
abundance: once; d_gene: NA; j_gene: TRBJ1-1; v_gene: TRBV5-1; CDR3nt: TGCGCCAGTCAGGAGGTGCAGCACACTGAAGCTTTCTTT; CDR3aa: CASQEVQHTEAFF
abundance: once; d_gene: TRBD1; j_gene: TRBJ1-3; v_gene: TRBV5-1; CDR3nt: TGCGCCAGCAGCTCATCCCCGGGACAGGGGGGAAACACCATATATTTT; CDR3aa: CASSSSPGQGGNTIYF
abundance: NA; d_gene: TRBD2; j_gene: TRBJ2-2; v_gene: TRBV28; CDR3nt: TGTGCCAGCAGGGGACTAGCGGGGGGACTCGTGAACACCGGGGAGCTGTTTTTT; CDR3aa: CASRGLAGGLVNTGELFF
abundance: NA; d_gene: TRBD1; j_gene: TRBJ2-5; v_gene: TRBV6-5; CDR3nt: TGTGCCAGCAGTCCCCAGGGGGCGGGCAGAGAGACCCAGTACTTC; CDR3aa: CASSPQGAGRETQYF
abundance: NA; d_gene: TRBD1; j_gene: TRBJ1-2; v_gene: TRBV20-1; CDR3nt: TGCAGTGCTAGTGTCGGGACAGCCTCAAACTATGGCTACACCTTC; CDR3aa: CSASVGTASNYGYTF
abundance: NA; d_gene: NA; j_gene: TRBJ1-5; v_gene: TRBV5-6; CDR3nt: TGTGCCAGCAGCCAAATGAGGGGACTGGGATGGCAGCCCCAGCATTTT; CDR3aa: CASSQMRGLGWQPQHF
abundance: NA; d_gene: NA; j_gene: TRBJ1-4; v_gene: TRBV29-1; CDR3nt: TGCAGCGTTGAAGTACCCGGGGGAAAACTGTTTTTT; CDR3aa: CSVEVPGGKLFF
abundance: NA; d_gene: TRBD1; j_gene: TRBJ2-1; v_gene: TRBV5-1; CDR3nt: TGCGCCAGCAGCTTGGGGACAGGGGCGCAGAATGAGCAGTTCTTC; CDR3aa: CASSLGTGAQNEQFF
abundance: NA; d_gene: NA; j_gene: TRBJ1-6; v_gene: TRBV5-1; CDR3nt: TGCGCCAGCAGCCCAACCACAGGGAGTTCACCCCTCCACTTT; CDR3aa: CASSPTTGSSPLHF
abundance: NA; d_gene: NA; j_gene: TRBJ2-1; v_gene: TRBV7-6; CDR3nt: TGTGCCAGCAGCCGGGCTCCGCCGGGACAGTCCGCCGCGGGAGGTGAGCAGTTCTTC; CDR3aa: CASSRAPPGQSAAGGEQFF
abundance: once; d_gene: NA; j_gene: TRBJ2-1; v_gene: TRBV10-2; CDR3nt: TGCGCCAGCAAGCCCCGTTACAATGAGCAGTTCTTC; CDR3aa: CASKPRYNEQFF
abundance: NA; d_gene: TRBD2; j_gene: TRBJ2-3; v_gene: TRBV5-1; CDR3nt: TGCGCCAGCAGCCCCACCGGGCGGGGGAGCACAGATACGCAGTATTTT; CDR3aa: CASSPTGRGSTDTQYF
abundance: many; d_gene: TRBD2; j_gene: TRBJ2-2; v_gene: TRBV3-1/TRBV3-2; CDR3nt: TGTGCCAGCAGTCCCGGACTAGCGGGCGGAACCGGGGAGCTGTTTTTT; CDR3aa: CASSPGLAGGTGELFF
abundance: NA; d_gene: NA; j_gene: TRBJ1-3; v_gene: TRBV7-2; CDR3nt: TGTGCCAGCAGCCAGGGGTACTCTGGAAACACCATATATTTT; CDR3aa: CASSQGYSGNTIYF
abundance: few; d_gene: TRBD1; j_gene: TRBJ1-1; v_gene: TRBV5-1; CDR3nt: TGCGCCAGCAGCTCGGACAGGGTGGATGGGATCCCTGAAGCTTTCTTT; CDR3aa: CASSSDRVDGIPEAFF
abundance: once; d_gene: TRBD2; j_gene: TRBJ2-3; v_gene: TRBV24-1; CDR3nt: TGTGCCACCAGTGGTAGCGGGGGGGCTAGCACAGATACGCAGTATTTT; CDR3aa: CATSGSGGASTDTQYF
abundance: NA; d_gene: NA; j_gene: TRBJ2-3; v_gene: TRBV30; CDR3nt: TGTGCCTGGAGTACCCCGCACGGGGGAGCAGATACGCAGTATTTT; CDR3aa: CAWSTPHGGADTQYF
abundance: once; d_gene: NA; j_gene: TRBJ1-2; v_gene: TRBV7-9; CDR3nt: TGTGCCAGTGTCCAGGATTTCTATGGCTACACCTTC; CDR3aa: CASVQDFYGYTF
abundance: NA; d_gene: TRBD1; j_gene: TRBJ1-1; v_gene: TRBV7-8; CDR3nt: TGTGCCAGCAGCTTGGGAATGCTTTTTGCGACAGGGAATGAAGCTTTCTTT; CDR3aa: CASSLGMLFATGNEAFF
abundance: NA; d_gene: NA; j_gene: TRBJ1-4; v_gene: TRBV18; CDR3nt: TGTGCCAGCTCACCGCGTAATGAAAAACTGTTTTTT; CDR3aa: CASSPRNEKLFF
abundance: NA; d_gene: TRBD1; j_gene: TRBJ2-7; v_gene: TRBV10-3; CDR3nt: TGTGCCACCATCCGGGACAGGGGCGGGGAGCAGTACTTC; CDR3aa: CATIRDRGGEQYF
abundance: NA; d_gene: TRBD1; j_gene: TRBJ2-5; v_gene: TRBV28; CDR3nt: TGTGCCAGCAGTGGACAGGGGTCCCTCCAAGAGACCCAGTACTTC; CDR3aa: CASSGQGSLQETQYF
abundance: NA; d_gene: TRBD1; j_gene: TRBJ2-3; v_gene: TRBV24-1; CDR3nt: TGTGCCACCAGTTGGGACAGATTCACAGATACGCAGTATTTT; CDR3aa: CATSWDRFTDTQYF
abundance: once; d_gene: NA; j_gene: TRBJ2-5; v_gene: TRBV11-2; CDR3nt: TGTGCCAGCAGCTGGTCCGGAGGGGAGACCCAGTACTTC; CDR3aa: CASSWSGGETQYF
abundance: NA; d_gene: NA; j_gene: TRBJ2-7; v_gene: TRBV12-3/TRBV12-4; CDR3nt: TGTGCCAGCAGCCTAGGGGCACTCGACGAGCAGTACTTC; CDR3aa: CASSLGALDEQYF
abundance: NA; d_gene: NA; j_gene: TRBJ1-1; v_gene: TRBV6-6; CDR3nt: TGTGCCAGCAGTTACACTCTACCGAACACTGAAGCTTTCTTT; CDR3aa: CASSYTLPNTEAFF
abundance: once; d_gene: NA; j_gene: TRBJ1-1; v_gene: TRBV5-1; CDR3nt: TGCGCCAGCAGATACTCAGGGTACACTGAAGCTTTCTTT; CDR3aa: CASRYSGYTEAFF
abundance: NA; d_gene: TRBD2; j_gene: TRBJ2-2; v_gene: TRBV14; CDR3nt: TGTGCCAGCAGCCAAGATCCTCGGCGGACTAGCGGGACCAACACCGGGGAGCTGTTTTTT; CDR3aa: CASSQDPRRTSGTNTGELFF
abundance: NA; d_gene: TRBD2; j_gene: TRBJ2-2; v_gene: TRBV19; CDR3nt: TGTGCCAGTAAAGCCGCTAGCGGGGGTTTCCTTTGGGTCGGGGAGCTGTTTTTT; CDR3aa: CASKAASGGFLWVGELFF
abundance: NA; d_gene: TRBD1; j_gene: TRBJ1-2; v_gene: TRBV5-1; CDR3nt: TGCGCCAGCAGCCCCCTCAGGGGGCTGGGCTATGGCTACACCTTC; CDR3aa: CASSPLRGLGYGYTF
abundance: NA; d_gene: NA; j_gene: TRBJ1-5; v_gene: TRBV2; CDR3nt: TGTGCCAGCGGAGCGGACGGGGATCAGCCCCAGCATTTT; CDR3aa: CASGADGDQPQHF
abundance: NA; d_gene: NA; j_gene: TRBJ2-3; v_gene: TRBV5-1; CDR3nt: TGCGCCAGCAGCTTGGCAGGGTACACAGATACGCAGTATTTT; CDR3aa: CASSLAGYTDTQYF
abundance: few; d_gene: TRBD2; j_gene: TRBJ2-2; v_gene: TRBV6-4; CDR3nt: TGTGCCAGCAGTGACAGCGGGGGGGCCTCCGGGGAGCTGTTTTTT; CDR3aa: CASSDSGGASGELFF
abundance: once; d_gene: NA; j_gene: TRBJ1-4; v_gene: TRBV4-2; CDR3nt: TGTGCCAGCAGCCAAGATCTCGCAGGGACTATAACTAATGAAAAACTGTTTTTT; CDR3aa: CASSQDLAGTITNEKLFF
abundance: NA; d_gene: NA; j_gene: TRBJ2-3; v_gene: TRBV27; CDR3nt: TGTGCCAGCAGAGACCCTAGGGATACGCAGTATTTT; CDR3aa: CASRDPRDTQYF
abundance: NA; d_gene: NA; j_gene: TRBJ1-1; v_gene: TRBV5-6; CDR3nt: TGTGCCAGCAGCTTGGATACGGTAGGGGCCGAAGCTTTCTTT; CDR3aa: CASSLDTVGAEAFF
abundance: once; d_gene: NA; j_gene: TRBJ2-3; v_gene: TRBV5-1; CDR3nt: TGCGCCAGCAAGGACAGTAACACAGATACGCAGTATTTT; CDR3aa: CASKDSNTDTQYF
abundance: NA; d_gene: NA; j_gene: TRBJ2-7; v_gene: TRBV6-5; CDR3nt: TGTGCCAGCAAGGGGCCCCTAATCTCCTACGAGCAGTACTTC; CDR3aa: CASKGPLISYEQYF
abundance: NA; d_gene: NA; j_gene: TRBJ2-2; v_gene: TRBV12-5; CDR3nt: TGTGCTAGTGGTTTGGAGAACGGGAACACCGGGGAGCTGTTTTTT; CDR3aa: CASGLENGNTGELFF
abundance: few; d_gene: NA; j_gene: TRBJ2-7; v_gene: TRBV7-9; CDR3nt: TGTGCCAGCAGCTTCGACAGGAGCCGCGACGAGCAGTACTTC; CDR3aa: CASSFDRSRDEQYF
abundance: NA; d_gene: NA; j_gene: TRBJ1-1; v_gene: TRBV5-1; CDR3nt: TGCGCCAGCAGCTTGGGCGCGACAGTGAACACTGAAGCTTTCTTT; CDR3aa: CASSLGATVNTEAFF
abundance: NA; d_gene: NA; j_gene: TRBJ2-1; v_gene: TRBV6-5; CDR3nt: TGTGCCAGCAGCGACTTACAGGGTTACAATGAGCAGTTCTTC; CDR3aa: CASSDLQGYNEQFF
abundance: NA; d_gene: NA; j_gene: TRBJ1-2; v_gene: TRBV13; CDR3nt: TGTGCCAGCAGCTTAGATTCCGGGTATGGCTACACCTTC; CDR3aa: CASSLDSGYGYTF
abundance: NA; d_gene: TRBD1; j_gene: TRBJ1-6; v_gene: TRBV6-5; CDR3nt: TGTGCCAGCACCCGGGGAGGGACAGGGGATTCACCCCTCCACTTT; CDR3aa: CASTRGGTGDSPLHF
abundance: NA; d_gene: NA; j_gene: TRBJ1-3; v_gene: TRBV28; CDR3nt: TGTGCCAGCAGTCTTCGCGAGGCCCCCTCTGGAAACACCATATATTTT; CDR3aa: CASSLREAPSGNTIYF
abundance: NA; d_gene: NA; j_gene: TRBJ1-5; v_gene: TRBV28; CDR3nt: TGTGCCAGCAGTTTATCCCTCCGGACGGGGGGTTATCAGCCCCAGCATTTT; CDR3aa: CASSLSLRTGGYQPQHF
abundance: NA; d_gene: NA; j_gene: TRBJ2-5; v_gene: TRBV2; CDR3nt: TGTGCCAGCAGTGACGGGGTGACGGAGACCCAGTACTTC; CDR3aa: CASSDGVTETQYF
abundance: NA; d_gene: NA; j_gene: TRBJ1-6; v_gene: TRBV11-2; CDR3nt: TGTGCCAGCAGCTTAAGCCGGGAAAATTCACCCCTCCACTTT; CDR3aa: CASSLSRENSPLHF
abundance: once; d_gene: TRBD1; j_gene: TRBJ1-1; v_gene: TRBV5-1; CDR3nt: TGCGCCAGCAGCTTAGGACAGGGGTACACTGAAGCTTTCTTT; CDR3aa: CASSLGQGYTEAFF
abundance: NA; d_gene: TRBD1; j_gene: TRBJ2-2; v_gene: TRBV29-1; CDR3nt: TGCAGCGTGAGTGGGACAGACGGAAACACCGGGGAGCTGTTTTTT; CDR3aa: CSVSGTDGNTGELFF
abundance: NA; d_gene: NA; j_gene: TRBJ1-6; v_gene: TRBV6-6; CDR3nt: TGTGCCAGCAGGGACAGTTCTTCACCCCTCCACTTT; CDR3aa: CASRDSSSPLHF
abundance: NA; d_gene: TRBD1; j_gene: TRBJ2-7; v_gene: TRBV29-1; CDR3nt: TGCAGCGGTAGTACGACAGGGTTGCTCTACGAGCAGTACTTC; CDR3aa: CSGSTTGLLYEQYF
abundance: NA; d_gene: TRBD1; j_gene: TRBJ1-4; v_gene: TRBV6-6; CDR3nt: TGTGCCAGCAGTTACCTGGGACAGGGATGGATAAAACTGTTTTTT; CDR3aa: CASSYLGQGWIKLFF
abundance: NA; d_gene: TRBD1; j_gene: TRBJ1-4; v_gene: TRBV5-1; CDR3nt: TGCGCCAGCAGCGTCACCGGGACAGGAGGTGAAAAACTGTTTTTT; CDR3aa: CASSVTGTGGEKLFF
abundance: NA; d_gene: TRBD2; j_gene: TRBJ2-3; v_gene: TRBV24-1; CDR3nt: TGTGCCACCAGTGAGCCCGGGACTACCACAGATACGCAGTATTTT; CDR3aa: CATSEPGTTTDTQYF
abundance: NA; d_gene: NA; j_gene: TRBJ1-1; v_gene: TRBV3-1/TRBV3-2; CDR3nt: TGTGCCAGCAGCCAACTGGCGGGTCCGGTGGAGGCTTTCTTT; CDR3aa: CASSQLAGPVEAFF